What follows are 26 T cell receptor beta chains derived from one specimen sequenced in a study of cytomegalovirus exposure and HLA in healthy donors. Sequencing used immunoSEQ multiplex PCR; TCRdb keeps in-frame clones, though not all of them. The repertoire includes approximately 100,000 clones, around nine tenths of them detected once, and more than 2% sits in the top ten. The sequenced sample consisted of PBMCs. The source is a woman aged 18-29 years in good health and CMV-seronegative.

The chain uses TRBV29-1 and TRBJ2-3; 9 nucleotides agree with TRBD2. CDR1 and CDR2 (germline): SQVTM, ANQGSEA. The length of the CDR3 is 13 residues. V lost 8 bases to trimming and J lost 0 bases; unmatched junction nucleotides: 3. The CDR3 sequence: CSSRGGSTDTQYF. The CDR3 coding sequence is TGCAGCTCGCGGGGGGGCAGCACAGATACGCAGTATTTT.

The chain recombines TRBV7-2 with TRBJ1-4, with D tentatively TRBD1 (5 bases). This CDR3 region has 15 residues. CDR1 and CDR2 (germline): SGHTA, FQGNSA. The ends were cut back, 1 base at V and 3 bases at J, with 9 bases in the middle. DNA for the CDR3: TGTGCCAGCAGCTTAGATGGAGGGGCTAATGAAAAACTGTTTTTT. Translating gives CASSLDGGANEKLFF.

CDR3 nucleotides: TGTGCCAGCAGTTCGGGGACCGGCGGGGGGCGCGGTGAAGCTTTCTTT. Translation gives CASSSGTGGGRGEAFF. The gene calls are TRBV28 and TRBJ1-1, with a possible D match to TRBD1 (6 bases). Germline CDR1 MDHEN, CDR2 SYDVKM. The ends were cut back, 4 bases at V and 7 bases at J, with 22 bases in the middle. This CDR3 region has 16 residues.

J is TRBJ2-3 and V is TRBV29-1; D is perhaps TRBD2 (7 bases). The germline gives CDR1 SQVTM, CDR2 ANQGSEA. CDR3 length: 13 amino acids. Trimming cost V 6 bases and J 2 bases, with 12 bases left between them. The CDR3 nucleotides read TGCAGCGTGCGCGGGGGCACCACAGATACGCAGTATTTT. The encoded protein is CSVRGGTTDTQYF.

This chain uses TRBV4-3 with TRBJ2-2; D is perhaps TRBD1 (5 bases). CDR3 length: 14 amino acids. In germline, CDR1 is LGHNA, CDR2 YSLEER. The V end lost 3 bases, the J end lost 4 bases, and 9 bases lay between the germline ends. The chain's CDR3 is CASSHTTVTGELFF. The CDR3 DNA reads TGCGCCAGCAGCCATACGACAGTCACCGGGGAGCTGTTTTTT.

The V call is TRBV7-6, the J call TRBJ2-5, with a weak D call TRBD1 (6 bases). The CDR3 loop spans 13 amino acids. The V gene's germline CDR1 is SGHVS and CDR2 FNYEAQ. V dropped 6 bases and J dropped 6 bases, with 14 bases sitting between them. The CDR3 DNA sequence: TGTGCCAGCAGTTCCAGGGGACCCCAGACCCAGTACTTC. Translation gives CASSSRGPQTQYF.

This chain connects TRBV29-1 to TRBJ2-3; possibly TRBD2 for D (5 bases). V was clipped by 3 bases and J by 0 bases, with 13 bases between them. The V gene's germline CDR1 is SQVTM and CDR2 ANQGSEA. The CDR3 is 15 amino acids. The CDR3 protein is CSVDGVGRSTDTQYF. As DNA, the CDR3 is TGCAGCGTTGACGGGGTCGGGCGGAGCACAGATACGCAGTATTTT.

The chain has TRBV7-2 and TRBJ2-7; 7 bases align to TRBD2. With V trimmed by 5 bases and J by 0 bases, 10 bases remained unmatched. This CDR3 region has 16 residues. CDR1 and CDR2 from the germline V gene are SGHTA and FQGNSA. The CDR3, as DNA: TGTGCCAGCAGCCCCCGGAGGTGGGGGGGCTCCTACGAGCAGTACTTC. Translating it yields CASSPRRWGGSYEQYF.

The chain carries TRBV10-3 and TRBJ2-2, with TRBD2 matching 11 bases. V shed 8 bases and J 1 base; nucleotides not matched to a gene: 3. The CDR3 length is 15 residues. CDR1 is ENHRY, CDR2 SYGVKD, per germline. CDR3 residues: CAIHGLAGNTGELFF. CDR3 DNA sequence: TGTGCCATCCACGGACTAGCGGGGAACACCGGGGAGCTGTTTTTT.

This chain links TRBV7-6 with TRBJ2-7, with a possible D match to TRBD2 (5 bases). The CDR3 totals 17 residues. Germline lookup yields CDR1 SGHVS and CDR2 FNYEAQ. Trimming took off 2 bases at V and 0 bases at J, with 17 bases between the two ends. The CDR3 loop is CASSLSPSGRASYEQYF. The CDR3 nucleotides are TGTGCCAGCAGCTTAAGCCCCTCCGGGCGGGCCTCCTACGAGCAGTACTTC.

The V call is TRBV18, the J call TRBJ1-4, with TRBD1 identical over 7 bases. This CDR3 has 15 residues. Per germline, CDR1 KGHSH and CDR2 LQKENI. Trimming cost V 4 bases and J 0 bases; bases outside gene matches: 2. The CDR3 coding sequence is TGTGCCAGCTCACAGGGACAGACAACTAATGAAAAACTGTTTTTT. Translated: CASSQGQTTNEKLFF.

This clone was counted a few times. The J gene is TRBJ2-7, the V gene TRBV4-2; D might be TRBD2 (6 bases). Germline lookup yields CDR1 LGHNA and CDR2 YNFKEQ. Between the trimmed V and J ends, which lost 4 bases and 3 bases, there was a span of 19 bases. CDR3 length: 16 amino acids. The CDR3 protein is CASSRGIAEAVYEQYF. The DNA for the CDR3 is TGTGCCAGCAGCCGAGGTATAGCGGAAGCCGTCTACGAGCAGTACTTC.

The V call is TRBV7-9, the J call TRBJ2-7; possibly TRBD2 for D (5 bases). The CDR3 covers 14 residues. The germline V and J ends were trimmed by 1 base and 4 bases, with 11 bases remaining between them. The germline V gene has CDR1 SEHNR and CDR2 FQNEAQ (reference sequence). CDR3: CASSLDVGGYEQYF. CDR3 DNA sequence: TGTGCCAGCAGCTTAGACGTTGGCGGGTACGAGCAGTACTTC.

The CDR3 DNA reads as TGTGCCAGCAGCTTCGGGGGATATAGCAATCAGCCCCAGCATTTT. As protein: CASSFGGYSNQPQHF. The chain links TRBV5-6 to TRBJ1-5, with a tentative D call TRBD1 (5 bases). V lost 2 bases to trimming and J lost 0 bases, with 9 bases between them. This CDR3 spans 15 amino acids. CDR1 is SGHDT, CDR2 YYEEEE, per germline.

The gene calls are TRBV11-2 and TRBJ2-7; 7 bases line up with TRBD2. With 3 bases clipped from V and 1 base from J, the junction kept 3 bases outside the gene matches. The CDR3 sequence is 14 residues long. The germline V gene has CDR1 SGHAT and CDR2 FQNNGV. The CDR3 is CASSFGRYSYEQYF. CDR3 DNA sequence: TGTGCCAGCAGCTTCGGGAGGTATTCCTACGAGCAGTACTTC.

The chain joins TRBV9 to TRBJ2-1; TRBD2 matches at 9 bases. Germline assignment: CDR1 SGDLS and CDR2 YYNGEE. V lost 1 base, J lost 5 bases, and 4 bases stayed unmatched. This CDR3 contains 15 residues. The CDR3 DNA follows: TGTGCCAGCAGCGTAAGGCCTAGCGGGGACAATGAGCAGTTCTTC. It is translated as CASSVRPSGDNEQFF.

The chain joins TRBV7-9 to TRBJ1-4; no clear D. Deletions cut 5 bases from V and 4 bases from J, with 11 bases between. Germline CDR1 and CDR2: SEHNR and FQNEAQ (reference sequence). This CDR3 region has 14 residues. The CDR3 region is CASSVGRDNEKLFF. The CDR3 nucleotides are TGTGCCAGCAGCGTCGGACGGGATAATGAAAAACTGTTTTTT.

J is TRBJ2-2 and V is TRBV9, with 7 positions matching TRBD1. The V and J ends lost 6 bases and 6 bases, in that order; junction bases with no gene match: 11. The CDR3 contains 15 residues. Germline values: CDR1 SGDLS, CDR2 YYNGEE. The CDR3, as DNA: TGTGCCAGCACTCTTAGGGACAGATTATCCGGGGAGCTGTTTTTT. Translation: CASTLRDRLSGELFF.

This chain uses TRBV7-9 with TRBJ2-2; D is undetermined. CDR1 is SEHNR and CDR2 is FQNEAQ in the germline V gene (reference sequence). The length of the CDR3 is 15 residues. The V gene lost 5 bases and the J gene lost 4 bases, with 14 bases spanning the gap. The CDR3, as DNA: TGTGCCAGCAGCGTTAACGTTCGGAGCACCGGGGAGCTGTTTTTT. This gives the protein CASSVNVRSTGELFF. Together with reference TRBV7-9 and TRBJ2-2, the CDR3 gives the full variable domain: DTGVSQNPRHKITKRGQNVTFRCDPISEHNRLYWYRQTLGQGPEFLTYFQNEAQLEKSRLLSDRFSAERPKGSFSTLEIQRTEQGDSAMYLCASSVNVRSTGELFFGEGSRLTVL.

CDR3 sequence reads: CASKGRTYEQYF. The CDR3 DNA follows: TGTGCCAGCAAGGGGAGGACCTACGAGCAGTACTTC. The rearrangement uses TRBV6-1 and TRBJ2-7, with a tentative D call TRBD2 (6 bases). The CDR3 length is 12 residues. The germline V gene encodes CDR1 MNHNS and CDR2 SASEGT. The V end lost 7 bases, the J end lost 2 bases, and 9 bases lay between the germline ends.

The rearrangement links TRBV6-6 to TRBJ2-7; the match to TRBD2 covers 8 bases. With 7 bases clipped from V and 0 bases from J, the junction kept 8 bases outside the gene matches. Per the germline V gene, CDR1 is MNHNY and CDR2 is SVGAGI (reference sequence). CDR3 size: 15 residues. The CDR3 DNA is TGTGCCAGCACCGCCTCGGGACTAGTCTCCTACGAGCAGTACTTC. Its translation: CASTASGLVSYEQYF.

The chain carries TRBV6-6 and TRBJ2-2; D remains ambiguous. V dropped 7 bases and J dropped 5 bases, with 5 bases sitting between them. In germline, CDR1 is MNHNY, CDR2 SVGAGI (reference sequence). The CDR3 extends over 11 amino acids. The CDR3 nucleotides are TGTGCCAGCACCCTAACCGGGGAGCTGTTTTTT. It specifies CASTLTGELFF.

The chain employs TRBV9 and TRBJ2-2, with 8 bases lining up with TRBD1. After removal of 3 bases from V and 7 bases from J, the junction contained 5 bases not matched to a gene. The CDR3 runs to 14 residues. The V gene's germline CDR1 is SGDLS and CDR2 YYNGEE. Written as DNA, the CDR3 is TGTGCCAGCAGCGCCAGGGGGCGATACGGGGAGCTGTTTTTT. This codes for CASSARGRYGELFF.

The chain employs TRBV6-5 and TRBJ2-3; 8 nucleotides agree with TRBD2. Germline V lookup: CDR1 MNHEY, CDR2 SVGAGI. The CDR3 contains 16 residues. V was clipped by 0 bases and J by 4 bases; unmatched bases: 6. The CDR3: CASSYSYSGSPDTQYF. The CDR3 bases are TGTGCCAGCAGTTACTCGTACAGCGGGAGCCCAGATACGCAGTATTTT.

The chain uses TRBV28 and TRBJ2-3; 13 bases are a match to TRBD2. V lost 8 bases to trimming and J lost 5 bases; unmatched junction nucleotides: 4. Germline V lookup: CDR1 MDHEN, CDR2 SYDVKM. The CDR3 is 14 amino acids. DNA for the CDR3: TGTGCCAGCGGAGGACTAGCGGGGGAAGATACGCAGTATTTT. This gives the protein CASGGLAGEDTQYF.

This clone was seen just once. This sequence joins TRBV7-2 and TRBJ2-1, with 8 bases aligning to TRBD2. The germline gives CDR1 SGHTA, CDR2 FQGNSA. J lost 4 bases, V lost 5 bases, and 16 bases had no gene match. The CDR3 is 18 amino acids. CDR3 DNA sequence: TGTGCCAGCAGCCGGATCCTTTTGGCGGCGGGGGGATACAATGAGCAGTTCTTC. Its protein product is CASSRILLAAGGYNEQFF. The full variable domain, completed using reference TRBV7-2 and TRBJ2-1, is GAGVSQSPSNKVTEKGKDVELRCDPISGHTALYWYRQSLGQGLEFLIYFQGNSAPDKSGLPSDRFSAERTGGSVSTLTIQRTQQEDSAVYLCASSRILLAAGGYNEQFFGPGTRLTVL.